Below, 28 T cell receptor beta chains from the same sample are listed, as sequenced in a study of blood T cell repertoires in COVID-19. TCRdb's copy holds only in-frame clones and misses some; the assay was immunoSEQ multiplex PCR. This sample carries some 200,000 clones, 84% of them seen once, and the ten largest clones take 13% to 15%. The sample taken for sequencing was peripheral blood. The receptors originated from a man aged 25-40 years with active or convalescent COVID-19.

The chain carries TRBV5-6 and TRBJ2-5, with 9 bases that match TRBD2. CDR3 length: 14 amino acids. Germline CDR1 SGHDT, CDR2 YYEEEE. Losses at the gene ends were 0 bases for V and 5 bases for J; bases not matched to a gene: 2. The CDR3 reads CASSLDSGSETQYF. The CDR3 DNA sequence: TGTGCCAGCAGCTTGGATAGCGGGAGCGAGACCCAGTACTTC. Using reference TRBV5-6 and TRBJ2-5 for the parts outside the CDR3, the full variable domain is DAGVTQSPTHLIKTRGQQVTLRCSPKSGHDTVSWYQQALGQGPQFIFQYYEEEERQRGNFPDRFSGHQFPNYSSELNVNALLLGDSALYLCASSLDSGSETQYFGPGTRLLVL.

The rearrangement joins TRBV11-3 to TRBJ2-7; the D is unclear. Germline assignment: CDR1 SGHNT and CDR2 YENEEA. The CDR3 is made up of 12 amino acids. V was clipped by 3 bases and J by 4 bases, with 7 bases between them. The CDR3: CASSFSRYEQYF. CDR3 sequence (DNA): TGTGCCAGCAGCTTTTCCAGGTACGAGCAGTACTTC.

The chain recombines TRBV14 with TRBJ2-2, with D maybe TRBD2 (5 bases). The germline gives CDR1 SGHDN, CDR2 FVKESK. The ends were cut back, 0 bases at V and 8 bases at J, with 10 bases in the middle. The CDR3 loop spans 14 amino acids. The CDR3 here is CASSQDRGLGELFF. CDR3 in DNA: TGTGCCAGCAGCCAAGATCGAGGACTGGGGGAGCTGTTTTTT.

As DNA, the CDR3 is TGCGCCAGCAGCCAACCCGGGACTCGGAATTACAATGAGCAGTTCTTC. Protein: CASSQPGTRNYNEQFF. This chain joins TRBV4-1 and TRBJ2-1; D is perhaps TRBD2 (6 bases). Germline V CDR1 and CDR2: MGHRA, YSYEKL. CDR3 size: 16 residues. The germline V and J ends were trimmed by 2 bases and 4 bases, with 15 bases remaining between them.

This clone was found a few times. The chain uses TRBV9 and TRBJ2-5; D is possibly TRBD2 (6 bases). In germline, CDR1 is SGDLS, CDR2 YYNGEE. Trimming removed 3 bases at V and 2 bases at J, with 14 bases between. The CDR3 covers 15 residues. The CDR3 DNA reads TGTGCCAGCAGCGCCCCGGGGACTGTTCAAGAGACCCAGTACTTC. Translation: CASSAPGTVQETQYF. The whole variable domain, remainder taken from reference TRBV9 and TRBJ2-5, is DSGVTQTPKHLITATGQRVTLRCSPRSGDLSVYWYQQSLDQGLQFLIQYYNGEERAKGNILERFSAQQFPDLHSELNLSSLELGDSALYFCASSAPGTVQETQYFGPGTRLLVL.

V is TRBV29-1 and J is TRBJ2-3; D not resolved. The germline CDR1 and CDR2 sequences are SQVTM and ANQGSEA. V lost 4 bases to trimming and J lost 0 bases, with 5 bases between them. This CDR3 region has 12 residues. The CDR3 loop reads CSVVQSTDTQYF. The CDR3 nucleotides are TGCAGCGTTGTCCAGAGCACAGATACGCAGTATTTT.

The chain employs TRBV29-1 and TRBJ1-2; D uncertain. V gave up 0 bases and J gave up 3 bases, with 8 bases separating them. The germline V gene has CDR1 SQVTM and CDR2 ANQGSEA. The CDR3 totals 13 residues. CDR3 nucleotides: TGCAGCGTTGAAGAGAATCTAGACTATGGCTACACCTTC. This gives the protein CSVEENLDYGYTF.

This clone was detected only once. The V and J genes are TRBV5-1 and TRBJ2-1; D may be TRBD1 (6 bases). V was cut by 1 base and J by 4 bases, with 24 bases left in between. The CDR3 is made up of 19 amino acids. CDR1 SGHRS and CDR2 YFSETQ come from the germline V gene. The CDR3 loop reads CASSLRQGTQSPLYNEQFF. CDR3 DNA: TGCGCCAGCAGCTTGCGGCAGGGGACCCAGTCCCCCCTATACAATGAGCAGTTCTTC.

The chain joins TRBV10-3 to TRBJ2-5, with 8 bases identical to TRBD1. The CDR3 runs to 14 residues. J was trimmed by 5 bases and V by 6 bases; bases with no gene match: 8. Germline CDR1 and CDR2: ENHRY and SYGVKD. The CDR3 region has the DNA TGTGCCATCAGGGCCCCAGGGGGCTCGGAGACCCAGTACTTC. Translated, it gives CAIRAPGGSETQYF.

The chain has TRBV14 and TRBJ1-1; D perhaps matches TRBD1 (5 bases). V gave up 3 bases and J gave up 0 bases, with 5 bases separating them. Germline assignment: CDR1 SGHDN and CDR2 FVKESK. The CDR3 runs 13 residues. This CDR3 is CASSQTVNTEAFF. CDR3 nucleotide sequence: TGTGCCAGCAGCCAGACAGTGAACACTGAAGCTTTCTTT.

Points on this clone: Other DNA sequences in the same sample also yield this CDR3. The chain combines TRBV10-3 with TRBJ1-1, with 7 bases lining up with TRBD1. Germline V lookup: CDR1 ENHRY, CDR2 SYGVKD. With V trimmed by 4 bases and J by 7 bases, 9 bases remained unmatched. The CDR3 totals 14 residues. The CDR3 here is CAISGAGQSIEAFF. CDR3 bases: TGTGCCATCAGTGGTGCGGGACAGTCGATTGAAGCTTTCTTT.

V and J are TRBV28 and TRBJ1-6, with D possibly being TRBD1 (5 bases). This CDR3 spans 14 amino acids. CDR1 and CDR2 (germline): MDHEN, SYDVKM. Trimming left V 3 bases short and J 14 bases short, with 17 bases between. CDR3 protein: CASSLPAAGGALHF. The CDR3 DNA reads as TGTGCCAGCAGTTTGCCCGCCGCTGGGGGGGCCCTCCACTTT. The full variable domain, completed using reference TRBV28 and TRBJ1-6, is DVKVTQSSRYLVKRTGEKVFLECVQDMDHENMFWYRQDPGLGLRLIYFSYDVKMKEKGDIPEGYSVSREKKERFSLILESASTNQTSMYLCASSLPAAGGALHFGNGTRLTVT.

The chain combines TRBV11-2 with TRBJ1-1, with TRBD1 matching over 11 bases. Germline V gene lookup returns CDR1 SGHAT and CDR2 FQNNGV. The CDR3 sequence is 14 residues long. J was trimmed by 4 bases and V by 5 bases; bases with no gene match: 3. CDR3 region: CASSAGQGGTEAFF. Written as DNA, the CDR3 is TGTGCCAGCAGCGCGGGACAGGGGGGCACTGAAGCTTTCTTT.

V and J are TRBV11-3 and TRBJ2-7; tentative D call: TRBD2 (5 bases). CDR3 length: 12 amino acids. V lost 4 bases and J 7 bases, leaving 11 bases between the germline ends. Germline V CDR1 and CDR2: SGHNT, YENEEA. The CDR3 coding sequence is TGTGCCAGCAGCTCTCACCGCGGGGAGCAGTACTTC. Translating gives CASSSHRGEQYF.

The chain is built from TRBV5-6 and TRBJ1-2; no reliable D call. The CDR3 is 12 amino acids. The V end was cut by 7 bases, the J end by 5 bases, with 12 bases between. Looked up from germline, CDR1 is SGHDT and CDR2 is YYEEEE. CDR3 loop: CASGVGFYGYTF. The CDR3 DNA reads as TGTGCCAGCGGAGTGGGTTTTTATGGCTACACCTTC. The full variable domain, its missing parts supplied by reference TRBV5-6 and TRBJ1-2, is DAGVTQSPTHLIKTRGQQVTLRCSPKSGHDTVSWYQQALGQGPQFIFQYYEEEERQRGNFPDRFSGHQFPNYSSELNVNALLLGDSALYLCASGVGFYGYTFGSGTRLTVV.

V usage is TRBV29-1 and J usage is TRBJ2-5; 10 bases align to TRBD2. V lost 8 bases and J lost 2; bases outside the gene matches: 17. The CDR3 spans 17 residues. Per germline, CDR1 SQVTM and CDR2 ANQGSEA. The CDR3 loop reads CSTTSGTSEEKQETQYF. CDR3 DNA: TGCAGCACCACCTCCGGGACTAGCGAGGAGAAACAAGAGACCCAGTACTTC. Using reference TRBV29-1 and TRBJ2-5 for the parts outside the CDR3, the full variable domain is SAVISQKPSRDICQRGTSLTIQCQVDSQVTMMFWYRQQPGQSLTLIATANQGSEATYESGFVIDKFPISRPNLTFSTLTVSNMSPEDSSIYLCSTTSGTSEEKQETQYFGPGTRLLVL.

V gene TRBV6-1 combines with J gene TRBJ1-5; no reliable D call. The CDR3 totals 13 residues. CDR1 and CDR2 (germline): MNHNS, SASEGT. V gave up 2 bases and J gave up 3 bases, with 5 bases separating them. Written as DNA, the CDR3 is TGTGCCAGCAGTGAACAGGACAATCAGCCCCAGCATTTT. This codes for CASSEQDNQPQHF.

This clone was picked up one time. CDR3 protein: CASSLALLFYGYTF. The CDR3 DNA sequence: TGTGCCAGCAGCTTAGCACTCCTCTTCTATGGCTACACCTTC. The V call is TRBV11-1, the J call TRBJ1-2; D remains unclear. The V gene lost 0 bases and the J gene lost 4 bases, with 9 bases spanning the gap. The CDR3 spans 14 residues. The germline V gene encodes CDR1 SGHAT and CDR2 FQDESV (reference sequence).

The chain couples TRBV2 to TRBJ2-6, with 7 bases fitting TRBD2. The CDR3 runs 16 residues. CDR1 and CDR2 from the germline V gene are SNHLY and FYNNEI. After removal of 4 bases from V and 1 base from J, the junction contained 4 bases not matched to a gene. DNA for the CDR3: TGTGCCAGCAGTGTGGGGGGACTATCTGGGGCCAACGTCCTGACTTTC. Amino acid sequence: CASSVGGLSGANVLTF. The full variable domain, its missing parts supplied by reference TRBV2 and TRBJ2-6, is EPEVTQTPSHQVTQMGQEVILRCVPISNHLYFYWYRQILGQKVEFLVSFYNNEISEKSEIFDDQFSVERPDGSNFTLKIRSTKLEDSAMYFCASSVGGLSGANVLTFGAGSRLTVL.

The chain combines TRBV7-2 with TRBJ1-3; D is perhaps TRBD1 (6 bases). There are 16 residues in the CDR3. CDR1 is SGHTA, CDR2 FQGNSA, per germline. The V end was cut by 2 bases, the J end by 5 bases, with 16 bases between. CDR3 in amino acids: CASSLNGPGTRNTIYF. The CDR3, as DNA: TGTGCCAGCAGCTTAAACGGCCCCGGGACAAGAAACACCATATATTTT.

The chain couples TRBV4-1 to TRBJ1-2; D unclear. The germline CDR1 and CDR2 sequences are MGHRA and YSYEKL. The CDR3 has 17 amino acids. Trimming pared 6 bases from V and 1 base from J, leaving 21 bases between. For the CDR3, the DNA is TGCGCCAGCAGTAAAAGACGCCCGGGAGCGAGTAACTATGGCTACACCTTC. It codes for CASSKRRPGASNYGYTF.

This rearrangement joins TRBV4-3 to TRBJ1-2; D is ambiguous. CDR1 is LGHNA and CDR2 is YSLEER in the germline V gene. Deletions cut 0 bases from V and 1 base from J, with 18 bases between. The CDR3 has 18 residues. The CDR3 loop reads CASSQDHSRGSINYGYTF. The CDR3, as DNA: TGCGCCAGCAGCCAAGATCACTCGCGAGGCAGCATTAACTATGGCTACACCTTC.

This sequence joins TRBV11-3 and TRBJ2-3; maybe TRBD2 (6 bases). V gave up 4 bases and J gave up 8 bases, with 16 bases separating them. This CDR3 has 14 residues. Germline V gene data show CDR1 as SGHNT and CDR2 as YENEEA. CDR3 sequence (DNA): TGTGCCAGCAGCTCGGGGACTGCTGGAGGTACGCAGTATTTT. Translated, it gives CASSSGTAGGTQYF.

J is TRBJ2-5 and V is TRBV3-1 (or the pseudogene TRBV3-2), with TRBD1 as a possible D gene (7 bases). V shed 9 bases and J shed 5 bases, with 13 bases lying between them. The CDR3 sequence is 12 residues long. The germline V gene encodes CDR1 LGHDT and CDR2 YNNKEL (reference sequence). This chain's CDR3 is CASTGAGETQYF. CDR3 DNA: TGTGCCAGTACAGGGGCGGGGGAGACCCAGTACTTC.

The J gene is TRBJ2-3, the V gene TRBV29-1; a possible D gene is TRBD1 (6 bases). CDR3 length equals 14 residues. Trimming removed 7 bases at V and 5 bases at J, with 19 bases between. Germline V gene lookup returns CDR1 SQVTM and CDR2 ANQGSEA. CDR3 protein: CSGEQGFGRDTQYF. For the CDR3, the DNA is TGCAGCGGCGAACAGGGATTTGGAAGAGATACGCAGTATTTT.

V gene TRBV28 combines with J gene TRBJ1-1, with no clear D. The germline CDR1 and CDR2 sequences are MDHEN and SYDVKM. This CDR3 comprises 15 residues. V was shortened by 3 bases and J by 0 bases, with 11 bases between the two germline ends. The CDR3 DNA reads as TGTGCCAGCAGTTTGCCAAACATGGTGAACACTGAAGCTTTCTTT. Translation: CASSLPNMVNTEAFF.

CDR3 sequence: CASSGLSAVNTGELFF. CDR3 DNA: TGCGCCAGCAGCGGACTGTCGGCGGTTAACACCGGGGAGCTGTTTTTT. The chain joins TRBV10-1 to TRBJ2-2, with D possibly being TRBD2 (5 bases). The germline V gene has CDR1 WNHNN and CDR2 SYGVQD (reference sequence). This CDR3 has 16 amino acids. V lost 6 bases and J 2 bases, leaving 16 bases between the germline ends.

The CDR3 here is CASSAPSGGSTDTQYF. CDR3 sequence (DNA): TGTGCCAGCAGCGCGCCTAGCGGGGGGAGCACAGATACGCAGTATTTT. The V and J genes are TRBV9 and TRBJ2-3; 11 bases agree with TRBD2. The CDR3 length is 16 residues. Germline CDR1 SGDLS, CDR2 YYNGEE. Trimming at V came to 3 bases and at J to 0 bases, leaving 3 bases not matched to a gene.